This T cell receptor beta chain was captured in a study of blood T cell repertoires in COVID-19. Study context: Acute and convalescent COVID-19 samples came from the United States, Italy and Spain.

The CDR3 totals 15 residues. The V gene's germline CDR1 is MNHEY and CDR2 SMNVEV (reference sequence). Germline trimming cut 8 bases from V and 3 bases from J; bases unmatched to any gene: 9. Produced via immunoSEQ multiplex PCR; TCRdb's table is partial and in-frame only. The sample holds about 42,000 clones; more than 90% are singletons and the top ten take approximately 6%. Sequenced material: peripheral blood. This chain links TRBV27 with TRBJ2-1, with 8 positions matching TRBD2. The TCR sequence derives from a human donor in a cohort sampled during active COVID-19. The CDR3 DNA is TGTGCCAGCCTGAGGACCGGGACTAGCTACAATGAGCAGTTCTTC. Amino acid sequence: CASLRTGTSYNEQFF.